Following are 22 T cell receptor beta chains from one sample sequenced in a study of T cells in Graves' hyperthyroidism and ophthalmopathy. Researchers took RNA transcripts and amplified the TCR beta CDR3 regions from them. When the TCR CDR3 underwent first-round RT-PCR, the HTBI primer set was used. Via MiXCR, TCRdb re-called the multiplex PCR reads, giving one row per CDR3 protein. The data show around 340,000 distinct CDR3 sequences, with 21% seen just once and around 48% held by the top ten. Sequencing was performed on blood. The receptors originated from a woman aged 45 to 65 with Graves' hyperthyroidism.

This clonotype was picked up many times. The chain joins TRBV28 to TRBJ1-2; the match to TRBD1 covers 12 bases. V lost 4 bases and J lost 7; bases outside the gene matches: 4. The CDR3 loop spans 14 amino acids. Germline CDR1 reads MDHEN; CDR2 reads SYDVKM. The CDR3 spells CASSSGTGGSGYTF. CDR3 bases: TGTGCCAGCAGTTCCGGGACAGGGGGCAGTGGCTACACCTTC.

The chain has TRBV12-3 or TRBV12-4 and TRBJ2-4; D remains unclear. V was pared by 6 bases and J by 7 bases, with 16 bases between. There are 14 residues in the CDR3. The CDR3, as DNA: TGTGCCAGCAGCCGAGGATCTAGAGGCAACATTCAGTACTTC. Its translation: CASSRGSRGNIQYF.

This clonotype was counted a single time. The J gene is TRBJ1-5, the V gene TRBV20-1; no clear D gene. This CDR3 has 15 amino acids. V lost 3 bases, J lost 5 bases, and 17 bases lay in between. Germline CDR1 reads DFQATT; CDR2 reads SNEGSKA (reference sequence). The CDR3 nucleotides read TGCAGTGCTAGTTCGGCTTCGACCCCATATCAGCCCCAGCATTTT. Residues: CSASSASTPYQPQHF.

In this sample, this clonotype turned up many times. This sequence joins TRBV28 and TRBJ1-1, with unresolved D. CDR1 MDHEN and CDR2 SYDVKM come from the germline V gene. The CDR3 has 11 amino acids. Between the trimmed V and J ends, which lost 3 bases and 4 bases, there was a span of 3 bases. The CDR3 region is CASSFGTEAFF. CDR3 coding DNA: TGTGCCAGCAGTTTTGGCACTGAAGCTTTCTTT.

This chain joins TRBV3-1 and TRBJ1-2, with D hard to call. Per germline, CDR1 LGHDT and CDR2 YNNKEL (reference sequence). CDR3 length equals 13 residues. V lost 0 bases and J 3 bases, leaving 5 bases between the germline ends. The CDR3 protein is CASSQDRHYGYTF. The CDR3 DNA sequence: TGTGCCAGCAGCCAAGACAGGCACTATGGCTACACCTTC.

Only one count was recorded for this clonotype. Written as DNA, the CDR3 is TGTGCCAGCAGTCGAACAACTAATGAAAAACTGTTTTTT. It specifies CASSRTTNEKLFF. The chain joins TRBV7-2 to TRBJ1-4; D not certain. The CDR3 sequence is 13 residues long. Trimming shortened V by 6 bases and J by 0 bases, and 5 bases separated the two germline ends. Germline V gene sequence: CDR1 SGHTA, CDR2 FQGNSA.

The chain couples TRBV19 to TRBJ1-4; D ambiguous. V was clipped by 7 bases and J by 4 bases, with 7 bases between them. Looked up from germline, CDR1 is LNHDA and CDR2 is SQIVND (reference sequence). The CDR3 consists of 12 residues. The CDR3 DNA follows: TGTGCCAGTACGAGGAATAATGAAAAACTGTTTTTT. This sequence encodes CASTRNNEKLFF.

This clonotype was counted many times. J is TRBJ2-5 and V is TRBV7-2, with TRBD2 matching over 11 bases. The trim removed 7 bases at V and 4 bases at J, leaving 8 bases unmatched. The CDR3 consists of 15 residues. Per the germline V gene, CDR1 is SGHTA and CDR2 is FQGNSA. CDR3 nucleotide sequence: TGTGCCAGCACCCTTAGCGGGAGGGCCGGAGAGACCCAGTACTTC. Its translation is CASTLSGRAGETQYF.

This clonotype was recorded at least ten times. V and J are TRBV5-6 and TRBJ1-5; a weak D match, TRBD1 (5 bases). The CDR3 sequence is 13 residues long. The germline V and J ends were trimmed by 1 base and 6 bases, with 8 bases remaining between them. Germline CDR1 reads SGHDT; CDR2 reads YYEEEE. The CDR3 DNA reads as TGTGCCAGCAGCTTGACAGGCACTCAGCCCCAGCATTTT. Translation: CASSLTGTQPQHF.

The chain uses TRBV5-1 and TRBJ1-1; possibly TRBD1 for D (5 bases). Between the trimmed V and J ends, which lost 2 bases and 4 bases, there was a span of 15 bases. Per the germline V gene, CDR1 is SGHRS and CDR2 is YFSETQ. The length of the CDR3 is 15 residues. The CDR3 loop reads CASSFTGPSSTEAFF. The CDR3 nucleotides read TGCGCCAGCAGCTTTACAGGACCCTCGAGCACTGAAGCTTTCTTT.

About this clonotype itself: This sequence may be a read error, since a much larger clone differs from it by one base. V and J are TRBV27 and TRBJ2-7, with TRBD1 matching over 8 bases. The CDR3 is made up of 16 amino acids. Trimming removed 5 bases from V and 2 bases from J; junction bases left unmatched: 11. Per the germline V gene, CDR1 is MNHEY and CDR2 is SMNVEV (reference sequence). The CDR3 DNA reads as TGTGCCAGCAGTCCCAGGACAGGGAGGTCCACCTACGAGCAGTACTTC. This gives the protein CASSPRTGRSTYEQYF.

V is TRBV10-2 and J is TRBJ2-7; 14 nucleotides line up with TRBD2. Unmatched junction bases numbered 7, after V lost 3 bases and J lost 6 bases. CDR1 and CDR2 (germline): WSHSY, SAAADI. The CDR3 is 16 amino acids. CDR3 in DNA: TGCGCCAGCAGTGACCCCGGGACTAGCGGGAGAGGCGAGCAGTACTTC. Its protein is CASSDPGTSGRGEQYF.

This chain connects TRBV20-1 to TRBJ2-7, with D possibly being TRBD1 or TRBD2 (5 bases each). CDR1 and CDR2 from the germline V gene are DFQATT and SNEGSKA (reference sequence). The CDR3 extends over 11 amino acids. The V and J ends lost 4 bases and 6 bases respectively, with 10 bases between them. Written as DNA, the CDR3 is TGCAGTGCTATCCAGGGAGTCGAGCAGTACTTC. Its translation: CSAIQGVEQYF.

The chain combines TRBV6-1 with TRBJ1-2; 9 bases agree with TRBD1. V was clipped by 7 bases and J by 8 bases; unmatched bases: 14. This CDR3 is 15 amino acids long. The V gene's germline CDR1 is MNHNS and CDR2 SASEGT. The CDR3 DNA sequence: TGTGCCAGCACTCCTAGATCCGGGACAGGGAGCGGCTACACCTTC. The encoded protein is CASTPRSGTGSGYTF.

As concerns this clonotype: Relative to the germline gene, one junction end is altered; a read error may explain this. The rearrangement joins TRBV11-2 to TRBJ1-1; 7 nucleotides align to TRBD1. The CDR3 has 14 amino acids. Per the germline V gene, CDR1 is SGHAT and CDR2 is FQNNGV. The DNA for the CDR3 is TGCGCCAGCAGCTTAGGGGGCATGAACACTGGAGCTTTCTTT. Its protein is CASSLGGMNTGAFF.

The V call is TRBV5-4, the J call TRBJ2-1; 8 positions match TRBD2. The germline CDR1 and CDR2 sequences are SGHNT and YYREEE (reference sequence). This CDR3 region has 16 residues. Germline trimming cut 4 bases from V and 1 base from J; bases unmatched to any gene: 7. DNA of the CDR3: TGTGCCAGCAGCCCCCCGGGACTAGAATCCTACAATGAGCAGTTCTTC. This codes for CASSPPGLESYNEQFF.

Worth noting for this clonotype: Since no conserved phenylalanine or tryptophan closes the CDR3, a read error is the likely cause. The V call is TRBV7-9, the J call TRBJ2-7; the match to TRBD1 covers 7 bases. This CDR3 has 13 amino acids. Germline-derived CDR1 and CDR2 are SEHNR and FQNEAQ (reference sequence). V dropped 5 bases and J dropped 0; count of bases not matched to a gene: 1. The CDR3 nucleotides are TGTGCCAGCAGCCGGGACAGCTCCTACGAGCAGTACCTC. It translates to CASSRDSSYEQYL.

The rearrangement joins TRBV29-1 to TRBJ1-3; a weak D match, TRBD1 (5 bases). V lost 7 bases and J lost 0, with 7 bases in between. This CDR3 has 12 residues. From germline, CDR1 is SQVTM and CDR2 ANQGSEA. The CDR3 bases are TGCAGCGGAGGGGCCTCTGGAAACACCATATATTTT. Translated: CSGGASGNTIYF.

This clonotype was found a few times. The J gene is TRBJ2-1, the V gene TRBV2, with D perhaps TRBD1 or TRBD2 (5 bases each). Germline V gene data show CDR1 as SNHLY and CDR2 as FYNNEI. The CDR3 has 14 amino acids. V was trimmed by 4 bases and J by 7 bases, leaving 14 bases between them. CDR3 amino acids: CASSVRETRNEQFF. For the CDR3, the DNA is TGTGCCAGCAGTGTCAGGGAGACCAGAAATGAGCAGTTCTTC.

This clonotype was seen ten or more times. The CDR3 protein is CSARDLQREAEETQYF. The DNA of the CDR3 is TGCAGTGCTAGAGATTTGCAGCGGGAGGCCGAAGAGACCCAGTACTTC. V is TRBV20-1 and J is TRBJ2-5; 9 nucleotides align to TRBD2. V lost 0 bases and J lost 3; bases outside the gene matches: 8. Looked up from germline, CDR1 is DFQATT and CDR2 is SNEGSKA (reference sequence). CDR3 length: 16 amino acids.

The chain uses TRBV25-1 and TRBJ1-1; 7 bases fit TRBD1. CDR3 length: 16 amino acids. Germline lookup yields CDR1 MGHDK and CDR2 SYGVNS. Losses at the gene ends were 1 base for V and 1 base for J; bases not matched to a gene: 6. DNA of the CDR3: TGTGCCAGCAGTGAATCCCCAGGGGGGCGGAACACTGAAGCTTTCTTT. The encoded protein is CASSESPGGRNTEAFF.

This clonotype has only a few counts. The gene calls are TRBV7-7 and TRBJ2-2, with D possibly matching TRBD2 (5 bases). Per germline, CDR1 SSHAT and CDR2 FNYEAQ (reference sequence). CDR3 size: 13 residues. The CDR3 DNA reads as TGTGCTAGCGCGGACTCAAGTCTTGGGGAGCTGTTTTTT. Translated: CASADSSLGELFF.